These 24 T cell receptor beta chains share one sample of origin, sequenced in a study of blood T cell repertoires in COVID-19. Some clones are missing from TCRdb's copy, which holds only in-frame ones; the method was immunoSEQ multiplex PCR. This table has around 160,000 clones, about 88% appearing once. Sequences were obtained from peripheral blood. The receptors were sampled from a human donor in a cohort sampled during active COVID-19.

The CDR3 DNA reads as TGTGCCAGCAGCCCTGGACTAGCGGGAGGTTCCCATGAGCAGTTCTTC. Translating it yields CASSPGLAGGSHEQFF. The J gene is TRBJ2-1, the V gene TRBV7-6; 14 nucleotides align to TRBD2. The V gene's germline CDR1 is SGHVS and CDR2 FNYEAQ. The ends lost 5 bases at V and 8 bases at J; junction bases unmatched: 8. This CDR3 spans 16 amino acids.

This chain joins TRBV5-8 and TRBJ2-3; 12 bases map to TRBD2. This CDR3 has 16 residues. J gave up 4 bases and V 2 bases, and 5 bases lay outside the gene matches. Looked up from germline, CDR1 is SGHTS and CDR2 is YDEGEE. The DNA of the CDR3 is TGTGCCAGCAGCTTCCTAGCGGGAGGGGAAGCAGATACGCAGTATTTT. This sequence encodes CASSFLAGGEADTQYF.

The chain recombines TRBV9 with TRBJ2-7, with 8 positions matching TRBD1. Unmatched junction bases numbered 8, after V lost 0 bases and J lost 3 bases. There are 16 residues in the CDR3. Germline V lookup: CDR1 SGDLS, CDR2 YYNGEE. CDR3 protein: CASSVGGTGSHYEQYF. In DNA form, the CDR3 reads TGTGCCAGCAGCGTAGGTGGGACAGGATCCCACTACGAGCAGTACTTC. The entire variable domain, with the rest obtained from reference TRBV9 and TRBJ2-7, is as follows: DSGVTQTPKHLITATGQRVTLRCSPRSGDLSVYWYQQSLDQGLQFLIQYYNGEERAKGNILERFSAQQFPDLHSELNLSSLELGDSALYFCASSVGGTGSHYEQYFGPGTRLTVT.

This chain uses TRBV7-2 with TRBJ2-2, with TRBD2 matching over 13 bases. Per germline, CDR1 SGHTA and CDR2 FQGNSA. J was trimmed by 2 bases and V by 5 bases; bases with no gene match: 8. The CDR3 runs to 18 residues. CDR3 sequence reads: CASSARLAGGSNTGELFF. The DNA of the CDR3 is TGTGCCAGCAGCGCCCGACTAGCGGGGGGTTCAAACACCGGGGAGCTGTTTTTT. The entire variable domain, with the rest obtained from reference TRBV7-2 and TRBJ2-2, is as follows: GAGVSQSPSNKVTEKGKDVELRCDPISGHTALYWYRQSLGQGLEFLIYFQGNSAPDKSGLPSDRFSAERTGGSVSTLTIQRTQQEDSAVYLCASSARLAGGSNTGELFFGEGSRLTVL.

The V and J genes are TRBV7-3 and TRBJ2-1; 11 bases match TRBD1. The length of the CDR3 is 15 residues. The junction had 5 bases not matched to a gene; V was cut back by 3 bases and J by 7 bases. In germline, CDR1 is SGHTA, CDR2 FQGTGA. CDR3 DNA sequence: TGTGCCAGCAGCTTGGGACAGGGGGATTGGAATGAGCAGTTCTTC. Its translation is CASSLGQGDWNEQFF.

The rearrangement uses TRBV5-1 and TRBJ2-2, with TRBD1 matching over 7 bases. CDR1 is SGHRS and CDR2 is YFSETQ in the germline V gene. With V trimmed by 3 bases and J by 6 bases, 5 bases remained unmatched. The CDR3 is 14 residues long. The CDR3 sequence: CASSSITGAGELFF. The DNA for the CDR3 is TGCGCCAGCAGCTCAATTACAGGGGCCGGGGAGCTGTTTTTT. Full variable domain (rest looked up from reference TRBV5-1 and TRBJ2-2): KAGVTQTPRYLIKTRGQQVTLSCSPISGHRSVSWYQQTPGQGLQFLFEYFSETQRNKGNFPGRFSGRQFSNSRSEMNVSTLELGDSALYLCASSSITGAGELFFGEGSRLTVL.

CDR3 loop: CASSSRSGNTEAFF. Written as DNA, the CDR3 is TGTGCCAGTAGTTCTCGAAGCGGAAACACTGAAGCTTTCTTT. This chain connects TRBV19 to TRBJ1-1; D is unclear. The germline V gene encodes CDR1 LNHDA and CDR2 SQIVND (reference sequence). CDR3 size: 14 residues. Trimming stripped 5 bases from V and 2 bases from J, with 12 bases between.

The chain joins TRBV19 to TRBJ2-2; D is uncertain. This CDR3 is 13 amino acids long. Between the trimmed V and J ends, which lost 5 bases and 0 bases, there was a span of 4 bases. CDR1 is LNHDA, CDR2 SQIVND, per germline (reference sequence). The CDR3 DNA is TGTGCCAGTAGTTCAGCGAACACCGGGGAGCTGTTTTTT. As protein: CASSSANTGELFF.

The chain has TRBV7-8 and TRBJ1-5; 8 nucleotides match TRBD1. This CDR3 is 18 amino acids long. The V segment lost 2 bases and the J segment 7 bases; nucleotides outside the gene matches: 16. Germline CDR1 is SGHVS and CDR2 is FQNEAQ. CDR3 region: CASSLSSVGQGVKQPQHF. DNA for the CDR3: TGTGCCAGCAGCTTAAGCTCCGTCGGACAGGGAGTGAAGCAGCCCCAGCATTTT. Full variable domain (rest looked up from reference TRBV7-8 and TRBJ1-5): GAGVSQSPRYKVAKRGQDVALRCDPISGHVSLFWYQQALGQGPEFLTYFQNEAQLDKSGLPSDRFFAERPEGSVSTLKIQRTQQEDSAVYLCASSLSSVGQGVKQPQHFGDGTRLSIL.

The gene calls are TRBV14 and TRBJ2-1; D is undetermined. The CDR3 totals 11 residues. In germline, CDR1 is SGHDN, CDR2 FVKESK. Trimming shortened V by 1 base and J by 8 bases, and 3 bases separated the two germline ends. The DNA for the CDR3 is TGTGCCAGCAGCCAAGTCTATGAGCAGTTCTTC. The encoded protein is CASSQVYEQFF.

V gene TRBV9 combines with J gene TRBJ2-3, with 7 bases matching TRBD2. The CDR3 is 16 amino acids. The germline gives CDR1 SGDLS, CDR2 YYNGEE. V gave up 0 bases and J gave up 3 bases; unmatched junction bases: 7. Written as DNA, the CDR3 is TGTGCCAGCAGCGTAGGGGGAGGGTCCTGGACAGATACGCAGTATTTT. It specifies CASSVGGGSWTDTQYF.

V usage is TRBV19 and J usage is TRBJ1-5; 9 nucleotides line up with TRBD1. The germline V gene has CDR1 LNHDA and CDR2 SQIVND (reference sequence). The CDR3 has 16 residues. V trimming: 6 bases; J trimming: 1 base; junction bases outside the gene matches: 7. Written as DNA, the CDR3 is TGTGCCAGTAGCCGTACAGGGGGCAGGAGCAATCAGCCCCAGCATTTT. Translated: CASSRTGGRSNQPQHF.

The genes are TRBV6-5 and TRBJ1-4, with D maybe TRBD1 (6 bases). There are 15 residues in the CDR3. Germline V gene lookup returns CDR1 MNHEY and CDR2 SVGAGI. The V end lost 0 bases, the J end lost 4 bases, and 9 bases lay between the germline ends. The CDR3 nucleotides are TGTGCCAGCAGTTACTCGACAGGACTTAATGAAAAACTGTTTTTT. Residues: CASSYSTGLNEKLFF.

V and J are TRBV19 and TRBJ2-5; 13 bases are shared with TRBD2. Losses at the gene ends were 0 bases for V and 4 bases for J; bases not matched to a gene: 8. The V gene's germline CDR1 is LNHDA and CDR2 SQIVND (reference sequence). The CDR3 has 18 amino acids. CDR3 nucleotide sequence: TGTGCCAGTAGTATAGATAAGGGGGGACTAGCGGGACGAGAGACCCAGTACTTC. Protein sequence: CASSIDKGGLAGRETQYF.

The CDR3 coding sequence is TGTGCCAGCAGCGCAGACAGGGCGAGCAATCAGCCCCAGCATTTT. It encodes CASSADRASNQPQHF. The chain joins TRBV7-8 to TRBJ1-5; TRBD1 agrees at 7 bases. Germline V CDR1 and CDR2: SGHVS, FQNEAQ. CDR3 size: 15 residues. J was trimmed by 1 base and V by 5 bases; bases with no gene match: 5.

V is TRBV10-3 and J is TRBJ2-1; tentatively, D is TRBD1 (6 bases). Germline assignment: CDR1 ENHRY and CDR2 SYGVKD. The CDR3 sequence is 13 residues long. V was clipped by 11 bases and J by 4 bases, with 15 bases between them. CDR3 sequence: CAASERGYNEQFF. In DNA form, the CDR3 reads TGTGCCGCGTCTGAGAGGGGGTACAATGAGCAGTTCTTC.

J is TRBJ1-4 and V is TRBV6-6; D call uncertain. The CDR3 runs 15 residues. V was shortened by 8 bases and J by 3 bases, with 16 bases between the two germline ends. Germline loops: CDR1 MNHNY, CDR2 SVGAGI (reference sequence). Written as DNA, the CDR3 is TGTGCCAGCTTGGGGAGGGCCTGGGCTAATGAAAAACTGTTTTTT. This codes for CASLGRAWANEKLFF.

The chain's CDR3 is CATQGQGSTDTQYF. The CDR3 DNA sequence: TGTGCCACCCAGGGACAGGGGAGCACAGATACGCAGTATTTT. The chain has TRBV24-1 and TRBJ2-3, with TRBD1 identical over 10 bases. With 9 bases clipped from V and 0 bases from J, the junction kept 2 bases outside the gene matches. CDR3 size: 14 residues. Germline V gene data show CDR1 as KGHDR and CDR2 as SFDVKD.

This chain joins TRBV6-5 and TRBJ1-4; TRBD1 aligns across 8 bases. CDR3 length: 15 amino acids. Germline CDR1 reads MNHEY; CDR2 reads SVGAGI. The J segment lost 8 bases and the V segment lost 6 bases, leaving 11 bases of the junction unmatched. CDR3 in amino acids: CASSRPGQGGEKLFF. DNA of the CDR3: TGTGCCAGCAGCCGCCCCGGACAGGGAGGCGAAAAACTGTTTTTT.

This clone was seen more than once but under ten times. V is TRBV19 and J is TRBJ2-5; D call uncertain. Germline CDR1 and CDR2: LNHDA and SQIVND (reference sequence). The CDR3 runs to 14 residues. Deletions cut 1 base from V and 5 bases from J, with 11 bases between. The CDR3 protein is CASSIGGSSETQYF. For the CDR3, the DNA is TGTGCCAGTAGTATAGGAGGTAGCTCTGAGACCCAGTACTTC.

This rearrangement joins TRBV6-2 or TRBV6-3 to TRBJ2-5; 7 bases fit TRBD2. The CDR3 contains 14 residues. Germline V gives CDR1 MNHEY, CDR2 SVGEGT. The J segment lost 5 bases and the V segment lost 2 bases, leaving 5 bases of the junction unmatched. CDR3 bases: TGTGCCAGCAGTTACCTAAGCGGGGCCGAGACCCAGTACTTC. This gives the protein CASSYLSGAETQYF.

The rearrangement joins TRBV27 to TRBJ1-2; TRBD1 is a possible D gene (5 bases). Deletions cut 6 bases from V and 4 bases from J, with 18 bases between. The CDR3 has 15 amino acids. Germline-derived CDR1 and CDR2 are MNHEY and SMNVEV (reference sequence). Here the CDR3 DNA reads TGTGCCAGCAGGCCGGGACTACAATTTTCCTATGGCTACACCTTC. It codes for CASRPGLQFSYGYTF.

V gene TRBV11-2 combines with J gene TRBJ2-7, with unresolved D. Germline CDR1 reads SGHAT; CDR2 reads FQNNGV. The germline V and J ends were trimmed by 1 base and 3 bases, with 7 bases remaining between them. The CDR3 has 13 residues. The CDR3 is CASSLVQVYEQYF. The CDR3 DNA reads TGTGCCAGCAGCTTAGTCCAGGTCTACGAGCAGTACTTC.

The V call is TRBV9, the J call TRBJ2-1, with 14 bases that match TRBD2. CDR3 length: 15 amino acids. V was pared by 3 bases and J by 8 bases, with 4 bases of the junction left unmatched. Germline lookup yields CDR1 SGDLS and CDR2 YYNGEE. The CDR3: CASSGTSGRRYEQFF. The CDR3 DNA sequence: TGTGCCAGCAGCGGGACTAGCGGGAGGCGGTATGAGCAGTTCTTC.